The TCR beta chain under discussion was sequenced for a study of T-cell reconstitution after alpha-beta-depleted transplantation in children. Study-wide points: Newly generated T cells supplied most T-cell counts and diversity one year post-transplant. Several hundred expanded graft clones reportedly supplied alpha-beta T cells about two months after transplant.

Turning to this clonotype: The antigen remains undetermined.

A TCRbeta library incorporating unique molecular identifiers was prepared. TCRdb analysed the PCR reads with MiXCR anew, one entry per CDR3 protein. The sample carries about 470,000 distinct CDR3 sequences, about 45% recorded once. This clonotype was obtained from a girl aged 2 to 9 with aplastic anemia, due to receive a stem cell transplant. Here the sequenced sample was PBMCs, taken before TCRalphabeta/CD19-depleted stem cell transplant.

CDR3 residues: CASRKADRLADTQYF. The CDR3 DNA sequence: TGTGCCAGTAGGAAAGCGGACCGGTTAGCAGATACGCAGTATTTT. The V and J genes are TRBV19 and TRBJ2-3; a weak D match, TRBD2 (5 bases). Germline V gene lookup returns CDR1 LNHDA and CDR2 SQIVND (reference sequence). There are 15 residues in the CDR3. V shed 6 bases and J shed 4 bases, with 17 bases lying between them.